These 15 T cell receptor beta chains originate from one sample sequenced in a study of T cell responses to AZD1222 COVID-19 vaccine. Data came from immunoSEQ multiplex PCR; TCRdb stores just in-frame clones and leaves some out. The profile shows 150,000 to 200,000 clones, 90% to 95% of them singletons. Specimen: peripheral blood, collected 28 days after the second AZD1222 dose. These receptors were collected from an adult who received the AZD1222 COVID-19 vaccine.

V usage is TRBV11-2 and J usage is TRBJ2-1, with 8 bases identical to TRBD1. Trimming cost V 2 bases and J 0 bases; bases outside gene matches: 3. Germline V CDR1 and CDR2: SGHAT, FQNNGV. The CDR3 is 16 amino acids. The DNA for the CDR3 is TGTGCCAGCAGCTTACATCAGGGGGCCTCCTACAATGAGCAGTTCTTC. Translated: CASSLHQGASYNEQFF.

The rearrangement links TRBV2 to TRBJ1-1; tentative D call: TRBD1 (5 bases). Trimming took off 1 base at V and 4 bases at J, with 13 bases between the two ends. Germline V gene lookup returns CDR1 SNHLY and CDR2 FYNNEI. The CDR3 covers 15 residues. CDR3 in DNA: TGTGCCAGCAGTGAAGAGGGCAGGGCGGGCACTGAAGCTTTCTTT. This gives the protein CASSEEGRAGTEAFF.

The chain uses TRBV7-2 and TRBJ2-7; 11 bases map to TRBD2. With V trimmed by 1 base and J by 3 bases, 2 bases remained unmatched. Germline V gene data show CDR1 as SGHTA and CDR2 as FQGNSA. The CDR3 covers 15 residues. CDR3 loop: CASSLGLAGYYEQYF. Written as DNA, the CDR3 is TGTGCCAGCAGCTTAGGACTAGCGGGGTACTACGAGCAGTACTTC.

This clone was recorded a few times. The V gene is TRBV28, the J gene TRBJ2-3; no reliable D call. Germline values: CDR1 MDHEN, CDR2 SYDVKM. This CDR3 region has 16 residues. Trimming stripped 2 bases from V and 0 bases from J, with 12 bases between. CDR3: CASSLIGRTSTDTQYF. The CDR3 DNA is TGTGCCAGCAGTTTAATCGGGCGTACTAGCACAGATACGCAGTATTTT. Drawing the rest from reference TRBV28 and TRBJ2-3, the complete variable domain is DVKVTQSSRYLVKRTGEKVFLECVQDMDHENMFWYRQDPGLGLRLIYFSYDVKMKEKGDIPEGYSVSREKKERFSLILESASTNQTSMYLCASSLIGRTSTDTQYFGPGTRLTVL.

The CDR3 bases are TGTGCCAGCAGCCCGCGGAGGACCTACAATGAGCAGTTCTTC. It yields the protein CASSPRRTYNEQFF. J is TRBJ2-1 and V is TRBV7-8; D perhaps matches TRBD2 (5 bases). CDR3 length equals 14 residues. Trimming stripped 5 bases from V and 2 bases from J, with 10 bases between. CDR1 is SGHVS, CDR2 FQNEAQ, per germline.

A single count supports this clone. This sequence joins TRBV6-4 and TRBJ2-7; perhaps TRBD2 as D (6 bases). The CDR3 runs to 15 residues. Per germline, CDR1 MRHNA and CDR2 SNTAGT. V was shortened by 8 bases and J by 4 bases, with 21 bases between the two germline ends. CDR3 region: CASPARAGWSYEQYF. DNA for the CDR3: TGTGCCAGCCCAGCTCGGGCGGGATGGTCTTACGAGCAGTACTTC.

V gene TRBV15 combines with J gene TRBJ1-2, with 10 bases matching TRBD1. The CDR3 consists of 18 residues. Per germline, CDR1 LNHNV and CDR2 YYDKDF (reference sequence). With 3 bases clipped from V and 2 bases from J, the junction kept 12 bases outside the gene matches. The CDR3 DNA reads TGTGCCACCAGCAGGGGTTTTGGGGGACAGGGGAACAACTATGGCTACACCTTC. This codes for CATSRGFGGQGNNYGYTF.

This clone turned up a few times. The chain links TRBV5-1 to TRBJ1-2; D not certain. Trimming pared 0 bases from V and 4 bases from J, leaving 4 bases between. In germline, CDR1 is SGHRS, CDR2 YFSETQ. This CDR3 comprises 12 residues. CDR3 amino acids: CASSLDSYGYTF. The CDR3 coding sequence is TGCGCCAGCAGCTTGGACAGCTATGGCTACACCTTC.

The chain carries TRBV7-9 and TRBJ2-3; 7 bases are a match to TRBD1. The CDR3 runs to 15 residues. Germline V gives CDR1 SEHNR, CDR2 FQNEAQ (reference sequence). Trimming at V came to 4 bases and at J to 3 bases, leaving 7 bases not matched to a gene. The chain's CDR3 is CASSSHRGRTDTQYF. The DNA for the CDR3 is TGTGCCAGCAGCTCACACAGGGGTCGGACAGATACGCAGTATTTT.

V and J are TRBV27 and TRBJ2-7; D is unresolved. This CDR3 is built from 13 residues. Per the germline V gene, CDR1 is MNHEY and CDR2 is SMNVEV (reference sequence). Trimming cost V 10 bases and J 3 bases, with 16 bases left between them. The CDR3: CAIGPLPLYEQYF. DNA for the CDR3: TGTGCCATTGGGCCCCTCCCTCTCTACGAGCAGTACTTC.

In its sample, this clone was seen once. The chain has TRBV7-9 and TRBJ2-5; the match to TRBD1 covers 7 bases. CDR1 and CDR2 (germline): SEHNR, FQNEAQ (reference sequence). V lost 5 bases, J lost 1 base, and 7 bases stayed unmatched. The CDR3 is made up of 15 amino acids. CDR3 sequence: CASSRDRTFQETQYF. For the CDR3, the DNA is TGTGCCAGCAGCCGGGACAGAACCTTCCAAGAGACCCAGTACTTC.

The chain joins TRBV19 to TRBJ2-2; 8 bases fit TRBD2. The V gene end was trimmed by 8 bases and the J gene end by 3 bases; junction bases not matched to a gene: 11. The CDR3 has 16 amino acids. Per the germline V gene, CDR1 is LNHDA and CDR2 is SQIVND (reference sequence). The CDR3 bases are TGTGCCAGTCAGGAGCGGGAGCTTAGGGACACCGGGGAGCTGTTTTTT. It specifies CASQERELRDTGELFF.

V and J are TRBV20-1 and TRBJ2-1, with D perhaps TRBD2 (6 bases). Germline assignment: CDR1 DFQATT and CDR2 SNEGSKA (reference sequence). V was clipped by 3 bases and J by 0 bases, with 9 bases between them. The CDR3 consists of 14 residues. The CDR3 here is CSASLGGSYNEQFF. CDR3 bases: TGCAGTGCTAGTTTGGGGGGCTCCTACAATGAGCAGTTCTTC.

The CDR3 DNA reads as TGTGCCAGTAGTTACAGGGGGCAAACTGAAGCTTTCTTT. It translates to CASSYRGQTEAFF. The chain carries TRBV19 and TRBJ1-1, with 9 bases fitting TRBD1. Germline CDR1 LNHDA, CDR2 SQIVND (reference sequence). Trimming at V came to 5 bases and at J to 5 bases, leaving 3 bases not matched to a gene. The CDR3 sequence is 13 residues long.

The rearrangement links TRBV11-2 to TRBJ2-6, with TRBD1 matching 8 bases. The CDR3 totals 18 residues. The germline gives CDR1 SGHAT, CDR2 FQNNGV. J gave up 0 bases and V 5 bases, and 9 bases lay outside the gene matches. The chain's CDR3 is CASSATEGQGSGANVLTF. Written as DNA, the CDR3 is TGTGCCAGCAGCGCCACCGAAGGACAGGGCTCTGGGGCCAACGTCCTGACTTTC.